The T cell receptor beta chain described here comes from a study of regulatory T cells in long-lasting Graves disease. Building of the TCR beta libraries involved iRepertoire HTBI primers and Arm-PCR of CDR3 regions. Via MiXCR, TCRdb re-called the multiplex PCR reads, giving one row per CDR3 protein. Here the sample spans roughly 420,000 distinct CDR3 sequences, about a sixth being singletons. From germline, CDR1 is SGHNT and CDR2 YENEEA. The CDR3 sequence is 15 residues long. A word on this clonotype: This sequence is one base from a far larger clone and is likely a read error.

Time point of the sample: newly diagnosed GD, antithyroid drugs for less than 3 months. From RNA extracted from PBMCs, the TCR library was made. The same specimen was also included in a second study, on T cells in Graves' hyperthyroidism and ophthalmopathy. That work adds: Stable hyperthyroidism: no ophthalmopathy progression over 18 months of follow-up. Patients aged 18 to 65 had newly diagnosed hyperthyroidism that had lasted under 2 months. The authors' 13 V-J model separated ophthalmopathy from stable hyperthyroidism.

Sequencing used peripheral blood mononuclear cells (PBMCs), obtained at new diagnosis, from a patient treated with antithyroid drugs. This TCR came from a woman under 30 with Graves disease. The gene calls are TRBV11-3 and TRBJ2-2; D perhaps matches TRBD1 (5 bases). Here the CDR3 reads CASGLTTGSDGELFF. CDR3 coding DNA: TGTGCCAGCGGCTTAACCACAGGATCGGACGGGGAGCTGTTTTTT.